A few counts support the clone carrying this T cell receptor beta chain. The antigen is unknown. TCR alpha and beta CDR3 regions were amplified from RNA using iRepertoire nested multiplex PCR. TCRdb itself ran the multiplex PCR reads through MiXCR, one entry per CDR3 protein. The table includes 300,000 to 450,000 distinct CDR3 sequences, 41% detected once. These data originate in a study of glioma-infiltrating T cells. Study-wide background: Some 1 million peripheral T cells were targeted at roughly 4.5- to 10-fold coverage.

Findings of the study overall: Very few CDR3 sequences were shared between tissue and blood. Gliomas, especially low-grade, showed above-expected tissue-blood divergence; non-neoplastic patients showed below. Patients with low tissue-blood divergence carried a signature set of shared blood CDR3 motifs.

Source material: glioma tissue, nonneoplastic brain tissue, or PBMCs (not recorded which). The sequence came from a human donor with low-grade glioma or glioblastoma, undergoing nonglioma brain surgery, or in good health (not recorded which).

CDR3 sequence reads: CASSLPTPTRTDTQYF. The CDR3 DNA sequence: TGTGCCAGCAGTTTACCGACTCCCACGAGAACAGATACGCAGTATTTT. The chain joins TRBV28 to TRBJ2-3; D unresolved. Trimming removed 2 bases at V and 3 bases at J, with 15 bases between. The CDR3 runs to 16 residues. Germline V gene data show CDR1 as MDHEN and CDR2 as SYDVKM.